A single sample gave rise to the 7 T cell receptor beta chains below, sequenced in a study of primary melanoma T cells and metastatic recurrence (dated by TCRdb to the early 2020s). Receptor amplification or capture employed the immunoSEQ multiplex PCR assay. As stored in TCRdb, this immuneACCESS dataset retains in-frame rearrangements with V and J assigned. A fraction of the clones does not appear; measured against another copy, unresolved V genes explain less than half of the discrepancy, and the remainder lacks a known reason. A total of 3,000 to 4,000 clones appear in this sample, almost 85% of them only once. The top ten clonotypes cover roughly 20% of the sample. Sequenced material: melanoma tumor tissue. The receptors originated from a human donor with melanoma.

J is TRBJ2-3 and V is TRBV5-1; D possibly uses TRBD1 or TRBD2 (5 bases each). V was pared by 4 bases and J by 0 bases, with 12 bases between. The CDR3 has 15 amino acids. CDR1 is SGHRS and CDR2 is YFSETQ in the germline V gene. The CDR3 nucleotides read TGCGCCAGCAGCGGGACCTGGGACAGCACAGATACGCAGTATTTT. Its translation: CASSGTWDSTDTQYF. The variable domain in full, completed from reference TRBV5-1 and TRBJ2-3, reads KAGVTQTPRYLIKTRGQQVTLSCSPISGHRSVSWYQQTPGQGLQFLFEYFSETQRNKGNFPGRFSGRQFSNSRSEMNVSTLELGDSALYLCASSGTWDSTDTQYFGPGTRLTVL.

The sample holds one count of this clone. V is TRBV11-3 and J is TRBJ2-6; 8 bases are shared with TRBD1. This CDR3 spans 18 amino acids. The germline V gene has CDR1 SGHNT and CDR2 YENEEA. V was clipped by 4 bases and J by 1 base; unmatched bases: 9. The CDR3 nucleotides read TGTGCCAGCAGCTCAAATCCTACAGGGGGTTCTGGGGCCAACGTCCTGACTTTC. Translated, it gives CASSSNPTGGSGANVLTF. The full variable domain, in which reference TRBV11-3 and TRBJ2-6 provide the parts outside the CDR3, is EAGVVQSPRYKIIEKKQPVAFWCNPISGHNTLYWYLQNLGQGPELLIRYENEEAVDDSQLPKDRFSAERLKGVDSTLKIQPAELGDSAVYLCASSSNPTGGSGANVLTFGAGSRLTVL.

The chain links TRBV6-8 to TRBJ2-5; 9 bases are shared with TRBD2. CDR3 length: 16 amino acids. V lost 6 bases, J lost 5 bases, and 13 bases stayed unmatched. From germline, CDR1 is MNHGY and CDR2 SAAAGT. CDR3 nucleotide sequence: TGTGCCAGCAGCCCCGCAATAGCGGGAGAGCAGGAGACCCAGTACTTC. It is translated as CASSPAIAGEQETQYF.

The chain recombines TRBV7-8 with TRBJ2-1, with 9 bases lining up with TRBD2. From germline, CDR1 is SGHVS and CDR2 FQNEAQ. The CDR3 spans 18 residues. Trimming took 0 bases from V and 7 from J; bases not matched to a gene: 13. The CDR3 here is CASSLALAAGGEENEQFF. CDR3 sequence (DNA): TGTGCCAGCAGCTTAGCGCTGGCCGCGGGGGGGGAGGAGAATGAGCAGTTCTTC.

The chain links TRBV6-8 to TRBJ2-1; D might be TRBD1 (5 bases). Germline CDR1 is MNHGY and CDR2 is SAAAGT. The V gene lost 6 bases and the J gene lost 8 bases, with 11 bases spanning the gap. CDR3 length: 12 amino acids. The CDR3 DNA sequence: TGTGCCAGCAGATCTCAGGGCTATGAGCAGTTCTTC. Amino acids: CASRSQGYEQFF.

This rearrangement joins TRBV28 to TRBJ1-2; TRBD1 matches at 7 bases. The CDR3 extends over 13 amino acids. The germline V gene has CDR1 MDHEN and CDR2 SYDVKM. The junction had 4 bases not matched to a gene; V was cut back by 4 bases and J by 5 bases. CDR3 DNA sequence: TGTGCCAGCAGTTCCGGGACAGATTATGGCTACACCTTC. Its translation is CASSSGTDYGYTF.

The J gene is TRBJ1-5, the V gene TRBV6-8; 8 nucleotides line up with TRBD1. The V segment lost 4 bases and the J segment 8 bases; nucleotides outside the gene matches: 19. CDR3 length equals 18 residues. CDR1 and CDR2 (germline): MNHGY, SAAAGT. The CDR3 bases are TGTGCCAGCAGTTCCGCCGCCGGGACAGGTCCTTATCGGAAGCCCCAGCATTTT. Translation gives CASSSAAGTGPYRKPQHF.